This is a list of T cell receptor beta chains from one sample in a study of beta chain features in type 1 diabetes. Clones were read by immunoSEQ multiplex PCR, and TCRdb kept only the in-frame ones, dropping some. The sample lists about 300,000 clones, approximately 15% seen once, with 0.015% in the top ten. The sequenced sample consisted of naive CD4+ T cells from blood. The receptor source for this set is a woman between 18 and 30 years old with type 1 diabetes. CDR3s include the opening cysteine and the closing phenylalanine or tryptophan. The D gene is left open where the match is weak. The listing skips clone size in some rows; elsewhere it reads once, few, many or a size class.

v_gene: TRBV7-2; abundance: few; d_gene: TRBD2; j_gene: TRBJ2-3; CDR3aa: CASSLVAGVRTDTQYF; CDR3nt: TGTGCCAGCAGCTTAGTCGCGGGAGTACGCACAGATACGCAGTATTTT
v_gene: TRBV7-9; abundance: few; d_gene: TRBD2; j_gene: TRBJ2-3; CDR3aa: CASSLLAASSTDTQYF; CDR3nt: TGTGCCAGCAGCTTGCTAGCGGCCTCTAGCACAGATACGCAGTATTTT
v_gene: TRBV30; abundance: -; d_gene: TRBD1; j_gene: TRBJ1-2; CDR3aa: CAWSRGYGYTF; CDR3nt: TGTGCCTGGAGCAGGGGGTATGGCTACACCTTC
v_gene: TRBV18; abundance: few; d_gene: -; j_gene: TRBJ2-5; CDR3aa: CASSPTTQETQYF; CDR3nt: TGTGCCAGCTCACCGACGACACAAGAGACCCAGTACTTC
v_gene: TRBV23-1; abundance: few; d_gene: TRBD1; j_gene: TRBJ2-1; CDR3aa: CASSHLPTGGGNEQFF; CDR3nt: TGCGCCAGCAGTCATCTCCCCACAGGGGGAGGCAATGAGCAGTTCTTC
v_gene: TRBV7-8; abundance: -; d_gene: -; j_gene: TRBJ1-2; CDR3aa: CASSWGLADGYTF; CDR3nt: TGTGCCAGCAGCTGGGGACTGGCGGATGGCTACACCTTC
v_gene: TRBV6-6; abundance: few; d_gene: TRBD1; j_gene: TRBJ2-5; CDR3aa: CASSYPTGGKTQYF; CDR3nt: TGTGCCAGCAGTTATCCGACAGGGGGAAAGACCCAGTACTTC
v_gene: TRBV5-6; abundance: -; d_gene: -; j_gene: TRBJ2-4; CDR3aa: CASRSTGAKNIQYF; CDR3nt: TGTGCCAGCAGGTCGACGGGAGCCAAAAACATTCAGTACTTC
v_gene: TRBV4-3; abundance: few; d_gene: TRBD1; j_gene: TRBJ2-5; CDR3aa: CASSQVYRGGETQYF; CDR3nt: TGCGCCAGCAGCCAGGTCTACAGGGGCGGAGAGACCCAGTACTTC
v_gene: TRBV29-1; abundance: -; d_gene: TRBD1; j_gene: TRBJ1-2; CDR3aa: CSVGQGNDYGYTF; CDR3nt: TGCAGCGTCGGACAGGGGAACGACTATGGCTACACCTTC
v_gene: TRBV27; abundance: few; d_gene: TRBD1; j_gene: TRBJ1-5; CDR3aa: CASSLLGDRNQPQHF; CDR3nt: TGTGCCAGCAGCCTACTTGGGGACAGGAATCAGCCCCAGCATTTT
v_gene: TRBV19; abundance: -; d_gene: -; j_gene: TRBJ1-5; CDR3aa: CASSIRVAGGLTYQPQHF; CDR3nt: TGTGCCAGTAGTATACGAGTTGCGGGGGGCTTGACGTATCAGCCCCAGCATTTT
v_gene: TRBV30; abundance: -; d_gene: TRBD2; j_gene: TRBJ2-1; CDR3aa: CAWSITQTSGALSEQFF; CDR3nt: TGTGCCTGGAGTATAACCCAGACTAGCGGGGCCCTTAGTGAGCAGTTCTTC
v_gene: TRBV6-1; abundance: -; d_gene: TRBD1; j_gene: TRBJ2-7; CDR3aa: CASSVGQGRREQYF; CDR3nt: TGTGCCAGCAGTGTGGGACAGGGGAGGCGCGAGCAGTACTTC
v_gene: TRBV28; abundance: few; d_gene: -; j_gene: TRBJ2-1; CDR3aa: CASRSYNEQFF; CDR3nt: TGTGCCAGCCGTAGTTACAATGAGCAGTTCTTC
v_gene: TRBV5-6; abundance: -; d_gene: -; j_gene: TRBJ2-1; CDR3aa: CASTPGLNYNEQFF; CDR3nt: TGTGCCAGCACCCCAGGGTTAAACTACAATGAGCAGTTCTTC
v_gene: TRBV30; abundance: few; d_gene: TRBD1; j_gene: TRBJ1-1; CDR3aa: CAWSVQGTTEAFF; CDR3nt: TGTGCCTGGAGTGTACAGGGGACCACTGAAGCTTTCTTT
v_gene: TRBV2; abundance: -; d_gene: TRBD1; j_gene: TRBJ1-5; CDR3aa: CASRGQVQPQHF; CDR3nt: TGTGCCAGCAGGGGACAGGTACAGCCCCAGCATTTT
v_gene: TRBV25-1; abundance: -; d_gene: TRBD1; j_gene: TRBJ2-1; CDR3aa: CASSGRGQVNNEQFF; CDR3nt: TGTGCCAGCAGTGGCCGGGGACAGGTGAACAATGAGCAGTTCTTC
v_gene: TRBV29-1; abundance: few; d_gene: -; j_gene: TRBJ1-1; CDR3aa: CSVAWGGRTEAFF; CDR3nt: TGCAGCGTGGCATGGGGGGGAAGGACTGAAGCTTTCTTT
v_gene: TRBV5-6; abundance: -; d_gene: TRBD1; j_gene: TRBJ2-7; CDR3aa: CASSLRQGHEQYF; CDR3nt: TGTGCCAGCAGCCTGCGACAGGGACACGAGCAGTACTTC
v_gene: TRBV28; abundance: few; d_gene: TRBD1; j_gene: TRBJ2-5; CDR3aa: CASSLAGTGGDQETQYF; CDR3nt: TGTGCCAGCAGTTTGGCCGGGACAGGGGGGGACCAAGAGACCCAGTACTTC
v_gene: TRBV11-2; abundance: few; d_gene: -; j_gene: TRBJ1-2; CDR3aa: CASQRGPGRGKLFDGYTF; CDR3nt: TGTGCCAGCCAACGAGGCCCTGGAAGGGGGAAACTATTCGATGGCTACACCTTC
v_gene: TRBV7-2; abundance: few; d_gene: -; j_gene: TRBJ2-1; CDR3aa: CASSLVAPPYNEQFF; CDR3nt: TGTGCCAGCAGCTTAGTAGCTCCCCCCTACAATGAGCAGTTCTTC
v_gene: TRBV5-1; abundance: -; d_gene: -; j_gene: TRBJ2-3; CDR3aa: CASRDSPSTDTQYF; CDR3nt: TGCGCCAGCAGGGACAGTCCTAGCACAGATACGCAGTATTTT
v_gene: TRBV13; abundance: few; d_gene: -; j_gene: TRBJ1-2; CDR3aa: CASSGGLNYGYTF; CDR3nt: TGTGCCAGCAGCGGTGGACTCAACTATGGCTACACCTTC
v_gene: TRBV9; abundance: -; d_gene: TRBD1; j_gene: TRBJ2-1; CDR3aa: CASSPRDSPYNEQFF; CDR3nt: TGTGCCAGCAGCCCCCGGGACAGCCCCTACAATGAGCAGTTCTTC